The present TCR beta chain was sequenced within a study of blood T cell repertoires in COVID-19. About the research overall: PBMCs, B-cell-depleted T cells, or T cells were the source of the cDNA or gDNA that made up the material.

Living in about two dozen US areas, the participants were between roughly 18 and 95 years of age. Allocation to cohorts depended on clinical history reported by the participants. This CDR3 contains 12 residues. Germline V gene sequence: CDR1 LGHNT, CDR2 FRNRAP. V lost 8 bases and J lost 4; bases outside the gene matches: 2. Per the authors' pipeline: Quantification of nucleated cells was approximated via reference gene primer amplification. Assay: immunoSEQ multiplex PCR; the TCRdb copy retains only in-frame clones and omits some. V and J calls and clone size follow that table, whereas D and trimming were derived from the DNA. The sample yields approximately 400,000 clones, approximately 90% seen once.

Input material: PBMCs or T cells enriched from blood (not recorded which). V usage is TRBV12-5 and J usage is TRBJ2-1, with 7 bases aligning to TRBD2. The TCR comes from a woman younger than 35 who had recovered from COVID-19. This CDR3 reads CASSGGYNEQFF. Here the CDR3 DNA reads TGTGCTAGTTCGGGGGGTTACAATGAGCAGTTCTTC.